This T cell receptor beta chain was documented in a study of cytomegalovirus exposure and HLA in healthy donors. Researchers ran the PCR with 60 Vbeta and 13 Jbeta primers. Only in-frame clones appear in the TCRdb table, and some are missing; sequencing was by immunoSEQ multiplex PCR. The data show 140,000 or so clones, with 80% seen just once and approximately 1.1% held by the top ten. This CDR3 is 14 amino acids long. V was shortened by 6 bases and J by 4 bases, with 14 bases between the two germline ends. Germline loops: CDR1 MNHEY, CDR2 SVGAGI. Study-wide results and limits: Accounts indicate the classifier identified cytomegalovirus status with strong specificity and sensitivity. Later analysis associated a missense DCLRE1C variant with TCR beta V- and J-gene trimming. What a later analysis reportedly showed was that an Asian-associated ancestry cluster had fewer N-insertions than the approximately 670-donor mean.

Concerning this clone: The target antigen is unknown.

The sample consisted of PBMCs. This clonotype was sampled from a female donor in good health and CMV-seronegative. V gene TRBV6-5 combines with J gene TRBJ2-3; tentative D call: TRBD2 (5 bases). CDR3 nucleotide sequence: TGTGCCAGCAGCGGGGTGGCTGGTGCAGATACGCAGTATTTT. It translates to CASSGVAGADTQYF.